This T cell receptor beta chain was captured by sequencing in a study of blood T cell repertoires in COVID-19. On the study more broadly: Acute-phase and convalescent COVID-19 samples originated in the United States, Italy and Spain. The analysed material was cDNA or gDNA that came from T cells, B-cell-depleted T cells, or PBMCs.

Germline values: CDR1 SGHNT, CDR2 YENEEA. The CDR3 consists of 15 residues. The ends lost 5 bases at V and 5 bases at J; junction bases unmatched: 4. Original methodology: Nucleated cell number was recorded as an estimate derived from reference gene primer amplification. Assay: immunoSEQ multiplex PCR; the TCRdb copy retains only in-frame clones and omits some. The V and J calls and clone size are taken from that table; D and trimming were inferred from the DNA. The sample shows 110,000 or so clones, approximately 87% of them seen only once. The rearrangement joins TRBV11-3 to TRBJ2-1; 12 positions agree with TRBD2. The clonotype originates from a man aged 60 to 75 with acute or convalescent COVID-19. The sample consisted of peripheral blood. The CDR3 here is CASSPGTSGHNEQFF. The CDR3 DNA is TGTGCCAGCAGCCCCGGGACTAGCGGGCACAATGAGCAGTTCTTC.